This T cell receptor (beta chain) was captured by sequencing in a study of CD8+ T cells in alopecia areata. Study at large: Tofacitinib administration to treated patients was oral, at 5 to 10 mg twice daily.

The sample's treatment: oral pan-JAK inhibitor, 5-10 mg twice daily. Sequencing relied on a cDNA template that was reverse transcribed from extracted RNA. The assay was immunoSEQ multiplex PCR, and TCRdb's table has in-frame clones only and misses some. The sample lists more than 200,000 clones, 50% to 75% occurring once. This clone was seen more than once but under ten times. Source: CD4+ T cells sorted from blood, taken at week 4, from a patient treated with tofacitinib. The sequence was obtained from a human donor with alopecia areata.

For the CDR3, the DNA is TGTGCCAGCAGTTACCGTGGGGGGGGCAATCAGCCCCAGCATTTT. Its protein product is CASSYRGGGNQPQHF. This chain uses TRBV6-6 with TRBJ1-5, with D possibly being TRBD1 (5 bases). This CDR3 spans 15 amino acids. Between the trimmed V and J ends, which lost 2 bases and 2 bases, there was a span of 10 bases. Germline-derived CDR1 and CDR2 are MNHNY and SVGAGI (reference sequence).